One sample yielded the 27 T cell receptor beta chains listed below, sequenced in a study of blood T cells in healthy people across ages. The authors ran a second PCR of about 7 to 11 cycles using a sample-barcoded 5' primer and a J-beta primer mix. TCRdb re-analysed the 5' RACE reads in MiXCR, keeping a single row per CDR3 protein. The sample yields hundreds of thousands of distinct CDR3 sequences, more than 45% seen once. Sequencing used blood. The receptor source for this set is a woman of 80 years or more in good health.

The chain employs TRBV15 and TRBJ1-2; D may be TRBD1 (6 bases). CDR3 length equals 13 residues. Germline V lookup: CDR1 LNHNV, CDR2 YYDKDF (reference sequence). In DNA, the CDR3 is TGTGCGGCATCTGCAGGGGCGACCTATGGCTACACCTTC. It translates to CAASAGATYGYTF.

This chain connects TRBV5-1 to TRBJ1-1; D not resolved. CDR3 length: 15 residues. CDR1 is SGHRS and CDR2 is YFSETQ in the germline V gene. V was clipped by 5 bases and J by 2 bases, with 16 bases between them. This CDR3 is CASSMTGYINTEAFF. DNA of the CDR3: TGCGCCAGCAGTATGACGGGATACATCAACACTGAAGCTTTCTTT.

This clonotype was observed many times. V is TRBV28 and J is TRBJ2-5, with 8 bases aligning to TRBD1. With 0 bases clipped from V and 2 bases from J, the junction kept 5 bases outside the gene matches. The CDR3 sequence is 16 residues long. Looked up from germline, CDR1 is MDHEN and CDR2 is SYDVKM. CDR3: CASSLWVTGEQETQYF. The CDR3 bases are TGTGCCAGCAGTTTATGGGTGACAGGGGAACAAGAGACCCAGTACTTC.

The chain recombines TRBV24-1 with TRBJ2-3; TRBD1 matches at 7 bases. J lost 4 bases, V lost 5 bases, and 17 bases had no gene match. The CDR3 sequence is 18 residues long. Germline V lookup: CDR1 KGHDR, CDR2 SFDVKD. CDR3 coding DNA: TGTGCCACCAGTGCTCAAGGACAGGAAGGAGGTTGGTCAGATACGCAGTATTTT. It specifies CATSAQGQEGGWSDTQYF.

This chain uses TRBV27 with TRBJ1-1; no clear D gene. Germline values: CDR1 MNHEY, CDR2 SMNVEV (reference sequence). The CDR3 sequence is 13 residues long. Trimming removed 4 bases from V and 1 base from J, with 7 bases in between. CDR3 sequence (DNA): TGTGCCAGCAGTTGTTGGGGGAACACTGAAGCTTTCTTT. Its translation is CASSCWGNTEAFF.

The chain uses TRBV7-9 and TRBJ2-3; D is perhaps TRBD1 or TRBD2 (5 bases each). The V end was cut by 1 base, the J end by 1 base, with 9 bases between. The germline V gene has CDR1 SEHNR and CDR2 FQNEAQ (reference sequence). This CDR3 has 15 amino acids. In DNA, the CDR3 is TGTGCCAGCAGCTTAGGGAGGACACGCACAGATACGCAGTATTTT. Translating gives CASSLGRTRTDTQYF.

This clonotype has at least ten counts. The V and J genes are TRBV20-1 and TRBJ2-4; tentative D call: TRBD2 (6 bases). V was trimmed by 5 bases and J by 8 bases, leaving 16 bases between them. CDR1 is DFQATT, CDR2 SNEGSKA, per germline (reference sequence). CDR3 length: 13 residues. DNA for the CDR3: TGCAGTGCTCTGCGACTAGAGAGACACATTCAGTACTTC. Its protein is CSALRLERHIQYF.

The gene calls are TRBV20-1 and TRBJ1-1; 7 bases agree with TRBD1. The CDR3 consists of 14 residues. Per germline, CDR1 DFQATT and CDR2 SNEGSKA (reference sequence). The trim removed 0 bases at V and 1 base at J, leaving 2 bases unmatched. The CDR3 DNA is TGCAGTGCTAGAGAACAGGGGAGGAACACTGAAGCTTTCTTT. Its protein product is CSAREQGRNTEAFF.

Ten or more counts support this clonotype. The CDR3 spells CASKGQGMGTDTQYF. CDR3 sequence (DNA): TGTGCCAGCAAAGGACAGGGAATGGGGACAGATACGCAGTATTTT. The chain employs TRBV2 and TRBJ2-3, with TRBD1 identical over 8 bases. The trim removed 7 bases at V and 3 bases at J, leaving 9 bases unmatched. This CDR3 is built from 15 residues. The V gene's germline CDR1 is SNHLY and CDR2 FYNNEI.

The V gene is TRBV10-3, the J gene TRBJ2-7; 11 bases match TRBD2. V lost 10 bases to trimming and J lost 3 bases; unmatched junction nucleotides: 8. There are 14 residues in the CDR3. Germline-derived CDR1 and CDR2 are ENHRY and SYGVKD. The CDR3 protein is CATRGLAEGYEQYF. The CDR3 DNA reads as TGTGCCACAAGGGGACTAGCGGAGGGCTACGAGCAGTACTTC.

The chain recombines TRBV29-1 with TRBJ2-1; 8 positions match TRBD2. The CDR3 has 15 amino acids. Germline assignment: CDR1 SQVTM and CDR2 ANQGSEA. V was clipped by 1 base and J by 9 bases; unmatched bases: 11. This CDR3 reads CSVEVAGRSSGEQFF. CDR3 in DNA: TGCAGCGTTGAAGTAGCGGGGAGGTCTTCGGGTGAGCAGTTCTTC.

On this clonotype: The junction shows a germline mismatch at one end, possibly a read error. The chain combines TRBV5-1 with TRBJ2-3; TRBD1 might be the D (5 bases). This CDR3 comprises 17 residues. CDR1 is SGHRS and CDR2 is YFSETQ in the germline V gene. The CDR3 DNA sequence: TGCGCCAGCAGCTTGGGTAGGGGCCGGCGATCCACAGATGCGCAGTATTTT. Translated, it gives CASSLGRGRRSTDAQYF.

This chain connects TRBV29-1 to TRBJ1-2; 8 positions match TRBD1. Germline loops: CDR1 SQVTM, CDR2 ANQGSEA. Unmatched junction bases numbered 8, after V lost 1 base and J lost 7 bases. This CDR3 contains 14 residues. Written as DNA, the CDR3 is TGCAGCGTTGAAGGCAGGCAGGGGGCGCGTGGCTACACCTTC. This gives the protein CSVEGRQGARGYTF.

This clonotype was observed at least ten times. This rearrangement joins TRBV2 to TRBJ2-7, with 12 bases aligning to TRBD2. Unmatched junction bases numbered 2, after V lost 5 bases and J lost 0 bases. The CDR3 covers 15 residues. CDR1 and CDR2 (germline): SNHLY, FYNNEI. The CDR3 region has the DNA TGTGCCAGCAGTTGGACTAGCGGGGTCTCCTACGAGCAGTACTTC. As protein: CASSWTSGVSYEQYF.

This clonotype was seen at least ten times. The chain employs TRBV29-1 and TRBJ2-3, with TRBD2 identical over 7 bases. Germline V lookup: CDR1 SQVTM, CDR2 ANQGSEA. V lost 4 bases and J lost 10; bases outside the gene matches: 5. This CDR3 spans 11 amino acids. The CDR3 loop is CSVGEGGPQYF. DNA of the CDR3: TGCAGCGTTGGGGAGGGAGGGCCGCAGTATTTT.

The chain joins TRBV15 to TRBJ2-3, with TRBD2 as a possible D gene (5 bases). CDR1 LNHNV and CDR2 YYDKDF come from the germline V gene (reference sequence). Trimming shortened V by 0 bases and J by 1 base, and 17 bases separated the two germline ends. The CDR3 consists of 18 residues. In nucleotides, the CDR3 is TGTGCCACCAGCAGAGATGTTAGCGAATCCTCTGGCACAGATACGCAGTATTTT. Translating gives CATSRDVSESSGTDTQYF.

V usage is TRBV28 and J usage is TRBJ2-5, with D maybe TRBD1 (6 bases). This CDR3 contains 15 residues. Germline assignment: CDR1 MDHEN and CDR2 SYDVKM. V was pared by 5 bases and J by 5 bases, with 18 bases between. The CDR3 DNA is TGTGCCAGCAGTACCACCGCCGGACAGCCGGAGACCCAGTACTTC. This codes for CASSTTAGQPETQYF. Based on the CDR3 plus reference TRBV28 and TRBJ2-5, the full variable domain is DVKVTQSSRYLVKRTGEKVFLECVQDMDHENMFWYRQDPGLGLRLIYFSYDVKMKEKGDIPEGYSVSREKKERFSLILESASTNQTSMYLCASSTTAGQPETQYFGPGTRLLVL.

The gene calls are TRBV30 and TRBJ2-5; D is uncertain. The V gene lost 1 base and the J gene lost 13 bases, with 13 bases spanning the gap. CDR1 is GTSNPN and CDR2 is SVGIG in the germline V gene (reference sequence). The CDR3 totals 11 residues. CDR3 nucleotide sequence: TGTGCCTGGAGTGGAAACGGACCTACGTACTTC. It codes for CAWSGNGPTYF.

The CDR3 here is CSASPTGTGGKEAFF. In DNA form, the CDR3 reads TGCAGTGCTAGTCCGACCGGGACAGGGGGCAAAGAAGCTTTCTTT. The chain recombines TRBV20-1 with TRBJ1-1, with 12 positions matching TRBD1. The V gene's germline CDR1 is DFQATT and CDR2 SNEGSKA (reference sequence). The CDR3 is 15 amino acids. The V gene end was trimmed by 3 bases and the J gene end by 8 bases; junction bases not matched to a gene: 10.

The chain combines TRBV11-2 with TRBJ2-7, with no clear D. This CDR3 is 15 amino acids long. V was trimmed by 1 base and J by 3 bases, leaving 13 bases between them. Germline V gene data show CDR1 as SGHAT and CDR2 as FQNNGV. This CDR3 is CASSLAFSGIYEQYF. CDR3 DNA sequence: TGTGCCAGCAGCTTAGCGTTTTCAGGAATCTACGAGCAGTACTTC.

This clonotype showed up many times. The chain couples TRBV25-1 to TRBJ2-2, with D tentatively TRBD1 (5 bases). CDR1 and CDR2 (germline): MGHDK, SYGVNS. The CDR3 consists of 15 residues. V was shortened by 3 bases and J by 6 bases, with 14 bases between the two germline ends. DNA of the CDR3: TGTGCCAGCAGTGACCCAGGGTTAGGCGCCGGGGAGCTGTTTTTT. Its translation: CASSDPGLGAGELFF. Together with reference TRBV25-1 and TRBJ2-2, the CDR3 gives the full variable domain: EADIYQTPRYLVIGTGKKITLECSQTMGHDKMYWYQQDPGMELHLIHYSYGVNSTEKGDLSSESTVSRIRTEHFPLTLESARPSHTSQYLCASSDPGLGAGELFFGEGSRLTVL.

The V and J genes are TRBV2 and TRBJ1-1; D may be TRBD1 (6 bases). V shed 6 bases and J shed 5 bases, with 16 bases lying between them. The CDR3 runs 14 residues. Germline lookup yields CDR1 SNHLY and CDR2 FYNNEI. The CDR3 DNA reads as TGTGCCAGCAGGCAACAGGGCACTGAGACTGAAGCTTTCTTT. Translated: CASRQQGTETEAFF.

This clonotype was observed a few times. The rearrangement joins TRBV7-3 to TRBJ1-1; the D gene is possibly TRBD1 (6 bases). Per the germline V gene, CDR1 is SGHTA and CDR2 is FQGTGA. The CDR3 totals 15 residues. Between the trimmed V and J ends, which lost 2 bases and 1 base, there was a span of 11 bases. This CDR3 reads CASSLAGQKNTEAFF. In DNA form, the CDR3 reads TGTGCCAGCAGCTTAGCCGGACAGAAGAACACTGAAGCTTTCTTT.

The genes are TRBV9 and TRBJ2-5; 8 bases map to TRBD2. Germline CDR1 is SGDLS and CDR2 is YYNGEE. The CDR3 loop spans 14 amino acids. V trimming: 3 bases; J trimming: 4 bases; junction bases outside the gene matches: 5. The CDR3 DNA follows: TGTGCCAGCAGCGCCAGACTAGCGTCAGAGACCCAGTACTTC. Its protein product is CASSARLASETQYF.

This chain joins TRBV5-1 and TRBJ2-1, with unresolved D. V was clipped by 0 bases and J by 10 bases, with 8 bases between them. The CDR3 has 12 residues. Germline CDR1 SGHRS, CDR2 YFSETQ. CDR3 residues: CASSLVVGEQFF. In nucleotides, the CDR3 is TGCGCCAGCAGCTTGGTGGTTGGCGAGCAGTTCTTC.

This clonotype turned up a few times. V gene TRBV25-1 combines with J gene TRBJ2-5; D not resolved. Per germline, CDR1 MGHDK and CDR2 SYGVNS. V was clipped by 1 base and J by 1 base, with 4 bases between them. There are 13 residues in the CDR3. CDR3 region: CASSELGQETQYF. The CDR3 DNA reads TGTGCCAGCAGTGAATTGGGCCAAGAGACCCAGTACTTC.

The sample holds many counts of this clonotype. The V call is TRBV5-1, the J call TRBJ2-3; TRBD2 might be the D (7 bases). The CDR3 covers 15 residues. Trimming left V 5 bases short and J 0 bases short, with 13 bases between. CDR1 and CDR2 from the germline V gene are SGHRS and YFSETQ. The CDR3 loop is CASRGGTTSTDTQYF. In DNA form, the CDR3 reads TGCGCCAGCAGGGGAGGGACAACTAGCACAGATACGCAGTATTTT.